This T cell receptor beta chain was identified during a study of early T cells in non-severe SARS-CoV-2 infection. Each cDNA molecule carried a unique molecular identifier. From the 5' RACE reads, TCRdb called clonotypes with MiXCR, one entry per CDR3 protein. This table has tens of thousands of distinct CDR3 sequences, about 14% appearing once. This CDR3 comprises 16 residues. Per the germline V gene, CDR1 is MNHNS and CDR2 is SASEGT. The ends lost 5 bases at V and 3 bases at J; junction bases unmatched: 9. This clonotype was detected only a few times. The source material was whole blood, sampled at baseline. This TCR was recovered from an adult who was a healthcare worker with PCR-confirmed SARS-CoV-2 infection or an uninfected control (not recorded which). The chain is built from TRBV6-1 and TRBJ2-5; 10 bases line up with TRBD1. In nucleotides, the CDR3 is TGTGCCAGCAGTAACCTCTGGACAGGGGGTGAAGAGACCCAGTACTTC. Protein sequence: CASSNLWTGGEETQYF.